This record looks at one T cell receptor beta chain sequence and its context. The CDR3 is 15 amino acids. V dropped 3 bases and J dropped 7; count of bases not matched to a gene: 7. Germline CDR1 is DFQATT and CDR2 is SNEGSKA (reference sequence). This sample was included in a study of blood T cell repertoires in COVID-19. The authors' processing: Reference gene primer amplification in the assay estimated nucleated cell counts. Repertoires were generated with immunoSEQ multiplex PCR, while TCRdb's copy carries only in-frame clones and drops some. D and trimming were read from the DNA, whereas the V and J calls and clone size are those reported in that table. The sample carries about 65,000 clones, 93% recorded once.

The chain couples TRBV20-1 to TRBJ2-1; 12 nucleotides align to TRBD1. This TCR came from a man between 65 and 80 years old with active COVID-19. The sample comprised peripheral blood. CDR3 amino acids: CSASFGTGGWNEQFF. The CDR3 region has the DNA TGCAGTGCTAGTTTCGGGACAGGGGGCTGGAATGAGCAGTTCTTC.